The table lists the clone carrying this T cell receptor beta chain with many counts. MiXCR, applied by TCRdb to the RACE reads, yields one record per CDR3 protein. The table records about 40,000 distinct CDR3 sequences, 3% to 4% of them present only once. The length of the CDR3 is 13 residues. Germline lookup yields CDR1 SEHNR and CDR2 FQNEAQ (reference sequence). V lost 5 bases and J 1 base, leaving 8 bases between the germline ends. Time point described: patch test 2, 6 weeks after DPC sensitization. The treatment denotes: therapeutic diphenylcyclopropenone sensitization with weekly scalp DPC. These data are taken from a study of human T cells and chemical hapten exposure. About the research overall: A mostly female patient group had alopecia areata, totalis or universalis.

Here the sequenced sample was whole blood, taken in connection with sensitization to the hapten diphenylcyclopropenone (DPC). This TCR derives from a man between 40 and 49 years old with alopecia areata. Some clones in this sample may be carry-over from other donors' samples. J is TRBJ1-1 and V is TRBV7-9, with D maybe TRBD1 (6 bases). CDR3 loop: CASSATGNTEAFF. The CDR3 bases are TGTGCCAGCAGCGCGACAGGGAACACTGAAGCTTTCTTT.